These 17 T cell receptor beta chains originate from one sample sequenced in a study of blood T cell repertoires in COVID-19. Data came from immunoSEQ multiplex PCR; TCRdb stores just in-frame clones and leaves some out. Among about 250,000 clones, roughly 86% were seen once, and the ten largest hold approximately 2.4%. Material for sequencing was PBMCs or T cells enriched from blood (not recorded which). These receptors were taken from a woman aged 25 to 39 with acute COVID-19.

The chain employs TRBV5-1 and TRBJ1-3; TRBD1 is a possible D gene (6 bases). Trimming cost V 0 bases and J 3 bases, with 13 bases left between them. The CDR3 runs to 16 residues. Germline V gene data show CDR1 as SGHRS and CDR2 as YFSETQ. CDR3 in amino acids: CASSLAGGRYGNTIYF. CDR3 nucleotide sequence: TGCGCCAGCAGCTTGGCGGGGGGCCGGTATGGAAACACCATATATTTT.

The chain uses TRBV3-1 (or the pseudogene TRBV3-2) and TRBJ1-6; 7 nucleotides agree with TRBD1. The J segment lost 7 bases and the V segment lost 4 bases, leaving 7 bases of the junction unmatched. Germline lookup yields CDR1 LGHDT and CDR2 YNNKEL (reference sequence). CDR3 length: 15 residues. The chain's CDR3 is CASSPSTGANSPLHF. CDR3 nucleotides: TGTGCCAGCAGCCCTTCTACAGGGGCCAATTCACCCCTCCACTTT.

The chain has TRBV5-1 and TRBJ1-2; a possible D gene is TRBD1 (5 bases). Germline V CDR1 and CDR2: SGHRS, YFSETQ. The germline V and J ends were trimmed by 2 bases and 7 bases, with 9 bases remaining between them. The CDR3 runs to 12 residues. The DNA of the CDR3 is TGCGCCAGCAGCTTTGGGGCGGTTGGCTACACCTTC. As protein: CASSFGAVGYTF.

This chain links TRBV19 with TRBJ1-4; TRBD1 matches 7 bases. The CDR3 has 15 amino acids. The V segment lost 5 bases and the J segment 6 bases; nucleotides outside the gene matches: 9. Germline lookup yields CDR1 LNHDA and CDR2 SQIVND (reference sequence). The CDR3 DNA reads TGTGCCAGTAGTCCCCCGACAGGGTGGGATGAAAAACTGTTTTTT. This encodes CASSPPTGWDEKLFF.

V usage is TRBV19 and J usage is TRBJ1-1; the D gene is possibly TRBD1 (6 bases). Germline V gene sequence: CDR1 LNHDA, CDR2 SQIVND (reference sequence). Trimming pared 9 bases from V and 1 base from J, leaving 21 bases between. The CDR3 sequence is 16 residues long. CDR3 protein: CASRWFGAGENTEAFF. DNA for the CDR3: TGTGCCAGCCGTTGGTTTGGGGCAGGGGAGAACACTGAAGCTTTCTTT.

A few counts support this clone. The chain carries TRBV10-3 and TRBJ1-2; TRBD1 might be the D (5 bases). Germline assignment: CDR1 ENHRY and CDR2 SYGVKD. CDR3 size: 13 residues. V was cut by 4 bases and J by 4 bases, with 10 bases left in between. CDR3 DNA: TGTGCCATCAGTGTCAGGGATAGCTATGGCTACACCTTC. As protein: CAISVRDSYGYTF.

The V and J genes are TRBV5-1 and TRBJ2-7, with D unclear. V lost 0 bases, J lost 3 bases, and 7 bases lay in between. CDR3 length: 13 amino acids. CDR1 is SGHRS, CDR2 YFSETQ, per germline. CDR3 sequence reads: CASSLDSRYEQYF. CDR3 DNA: TGCGCCAGCAGCTTGGACAGCCGCTACGAGCAGTACTTC.

This rearrangement joins TRBV3-1 (or the pseudogene TRBV3-2) to TRBJ2-3; D is possibly TRBD2 (6 bases). CDR3 length: 15 amino acids. The V gene's germline CDR1 is LGHDT and CDR2 YNNKEL (reference sequence). V shed 3 bases and J shed 0 bases, with 10 bases lying between them. CDR3 region: CASSQTGDSTDTQYF. The DNA of the CDR3 is TGTGCCAGCAGCCAGACGGGGGATAGCACAGATACGCAGTATTTT.

V gene TRBV6-2 or TRBV6-3 combines with J gene TRBJ1-6; 7 bases line up with TRBD1. Trimming took 6 bases from V and 5 from J; bases not matched to a gene: 10. The CDR3 spans 16 residues. Germline CDR1 reads MNHEY; CDR2 reads SVGEGT. CDR3 amino acids: CASSHRTGIDNSPLHF. Written as DNA, the CDR3 is TGTGCCAGCAGCCATCGGACAGGAATAGATAATTCACCCCTCCACTTT.

The gene calls are TRBV18 and TRBJ1-1; D ambiguous. Germline V gene sequence: CDR1 KGHSH, CDR2 LQKENI. This CDR3 has 15 residues. The germline V and J ends were trimmed by 2 bases and 0 bases, with 10 bases remaining between them. DNA for the CDR3: TGTGCCAGCTCACCATTTCGACACATGAACACTGAAGCTTTCTTT. Translation: CASSPFRHMNTEAFF.

This chain connects TRBV12-5 to TRBJ2-7; 7 bases line up with TRBD1. The CDR3 length is 15 residues. In germline, CDR1 is LGHNT, CDR2 FRNRAP. The trim removed 0 bases at V and 1 base at J, leaving 3 bases unmatched. The CDR3 reads CASGLVWDSSYEQYF. DNA for the CDR3: TGTGCTAGTGGTTTGGTATGGGACAGTTCCTACGAGCAGTACTTC.

The chain carries TRBV6-2 or TRBV6-3 and TRBJ1-3; D remains ambiguous. Germline values: CDR1 MNHEY, CDR2 SVGEGT. The CDR3 has 13 amino acids. V shed 7 bases and J shed 2 bases, with 9 bases lying between them. The CDR3 here is CASTPGTGNTIYF. CDR3 nucleotide sequence: TGTGCCAGCACCCCCGGGACTGGAAACACCATATATTTT.

The chain links TRBV10-2 to TRBJ1-5; 8 bases map to TRBD1. Germline assignment: CDR1 WSHSY and CDR2 SAAADI. The J segment lost 5 bases and the V segment lost 6 bases, leaving 3 bases of the junction unmatched. The CDR3 consists of 13 residues. The CDR3 loop is CASSSGGHQPQHF. The CDR3 DNA is TGCGCCAGCAGCTCAGGGGGCCATCAGCCCCAGCATTTT.

The rearrangement uses TRBV7-2 and TRBJ1-2; D might be TRBD1 (5 bases). Germline CDR1 and CDR2: SGHTA and FQGNSA. The CDR3 has 14 amino acids. V was trimmed by 5 bases and J by 4 bases, leaving 14 bases between them. CDR3 amino acids: CASSPAGRSYGYTF. The CDR3 coding sequence is TGTGCCAGCAGCCCTGCAGGGCGGAGCTATGGCTACACCTTC.

This chain connects TRBV3-1 (or the pseudogene TRBV3-2) to TRBJ1-1; D uncertain. The CDR3 length is 11 residues. Germline values: CDR1 LGHDT, CDR2 YNNKEL (reference sequence). V gave up 4 bases and J gave up 6 bases, with 6 bases separating them. The CDR3 DNA sequence: TGTGCCAGCAGCCGCCGGTCTGAAGCTTTCTTT. Amino acid sequence: CASSRRSEAFF.

The V and J genes are TRBV2 and TRBJ1-5; 10 bases are shared with TRBD1. The germline V gene encodes CDR1 SNHLY and CDR2 FYNNEI. This CDR3 has 14 amino acids. V trimming: 7 bases; J trimming: 6 bases; junction bases outside the gene matches: 6. This chain's CDR3 is CASTWDRGGQPQHF. In nucleotides, the CDR3 is TGTGCCAGCACTTGGGACAGGGGTGGTCAGCCCCAGCATTTT.

The V and J genes are TRBV5-5 and TRBJ1-1; D unclear. The CDR3 sequence is 13 residues long. Germline assignment: CDR1 SGHKS and CDR2 YYEKEE (reference sequence). V was shortened by 3 bases and J by 1 base, with 7 bases between the two germline ends. The CDR3 DNA is TGTGCCAGCAGCTCTGACACGAACACTGAAGCTTTCTTT. Its protein product is CASSSDTNTEAFF.